One and the same sample provided the 29 T cell receptor beta chains below, sequenced in a study of shared clonotypes between healthy human individuals. Positively selected for CCR7, the CD45RO-negative cells used as naive CD8 cells excluded terminally differentiated effector memory CD45RA+ cells. Sequenced by immunoSEQ multiplex PCR; TCRdb stores in-frame clones only, minus some. The repertoire has about 2,200,000 clones, roughly 91% of them found once; the top ten carry about 1.5%. Sequencing was performed on naive CD8+ T cells from PBMCs. The source of these receptors is a man between 18 and 29 years old in good health. Some clones in this sample may be carry-over from other donors' samples.

This chain links TRBV28 with TRBJ2-7; tentatively, D is TRBD1 (5 bases). CDR3 length equals 16 residues. Germline V gene data show CDR1 as MDHEN and CDR2 as SYDVKM. The V gene lost 6 bases and the J gene lost 4 bases, with 22 bases spanning the gap. CDR3 loop: CASSPEQEPVSYEQYF. The CDR3 DNA sequence: TGTGCCAGCAGCCCAGAACAGGAACCGGTCTCTTACGAGCAGTACTTC.

The gene calls are TRBV27 and TRBJ1-5; D may be TRBD1 (6 bases). The CDR3 is 14 residues long. V lost 6 bases and J 2 bases, leaving 11 bases between the germline ends. The germline V gene has CDR1 MNHEY and CDR2 SMNVEV (reference sequence). The chain's CDR3 is CASSPGERNQPQHF. The CDR3 nucleotides read TGTGCCAGCAGCCCAGGGGAGCGCAATCAGCCCCAGCATTTT.

With respect to this clone: The junction departs from the called germline gene at one end, perhaps through a read error. V is TRBV14 and J is TRBJ2-7; D not certain. This CDR3 region has 15 residues. Germline V CDR1 and CDR2: SGHDN, FVKESK. CDR3 region: CASSQLGESSDEQYF. As DNA, the CDR3 is TGTGCCAGCAGCCAATTGGGTGAATCCTCCGACGAGCAGTACTTC.

The chain uses TRBV28 and TRBJ2-5, with TRBD2 matching over 11 bases. CDR1 and CDR2 from the germline V gene are MDHEN and SYDVKM. This CDR3 is 17 amino acids long. V dropped 6 bases and J dropped 4; count of bases not matched to a gene: 13. The CDR3 loop is CASRQGPGTSGGETQYF. In nucleotides, the CDR3 is TGTGCCAGCAGACAAGGTCCCGGGACTAGCGGTGGAGAGACCCAGTACTTC.

As concerns this clone: Additional DNA sequences in this sample encode the identical CDR3. V usage is TRBV25-1 and J usage is TRBJ2-3, with D unclear. The CDR3 is 13 residues long. Germline CDR1 MGHDK, CDR2 SYGVNS. V was shortened by 2 bases and J by 1 base, with 4 bases between the two germline ends. The CDR3 DNA is TGTGCCAGCAGTGAAGTGGGCACAGATACGCAGTATTTT. It specifies CASSEVGTDTQYF.

The chain recombines TRBV20-1 with TRBJ2-5; D may be TRBD1 (6 bases). The DNA end favors TRBJ2-7, so the J call may be wrong. CDR3 size: 10 residues. CDR1 and CDR2 from the germline V gene are DFQATT and SNEGSKA (reference sequence). This CDR3 reads CSAGGYEQYF. The CDR3 DNA sequence: TGCAGTGCAGGGGGCTACGAGCAGTACTTC.

Note on this clone: The same CDR3 also results from other DNA sequences found in this sample. The genes are TRBV2 and TRBJ2-7, with TRBD1 identical over 8 bases. This CDR3 comprises 14 residues. CDR1 and CDR2 (germline): SNHLY, FYNNEI. Losses at the gene ends were 3 bases for V and 4 bases for J; bases not matched to a gene: 5. The CDR3 loop is CASSDRGPSYEQYF. The CDR3 DNA sequence: TGTGCCAGCAGTGACAGGGGGCCTTCTTACGAGCAGTACTTC.

This clone has just a few counts. The identical CDR3 is also encoded by other nucleotide sequences in the sample. V gene TRBV5-1 combines with J gene TRBJ1-1, with 8 bases lining up with TRBD1. Germline lookup yields CDR1 SGHRS and CDR2 YFSETQ. J gave up 0 bases and V 3 bases, and 4 bases lay outside the gene matches. The CDR3 covers 15 residues. CDR3: CASSSRQGMNTEAFF. For the CDR3, the DNA is TGCGCCAGCAGCTCAAGACAGGGGATGAACACTGAAGCTTTCTTT.

In its sample, this clone was seen a few times. The chain joins TRBV5-1 to TRBJ1-2; the D gene is possibly TRBD1 (6 bases). V dropped 4 bases and J dropped 13 bases, with 14 bases sitting between them. This CDR3 is built from 11 residues. Germline lookup yields CDR1 SGHRS and CDR2 YFSETQ. The CDR3 DNA reads as TGCGCCAGCAGCGACGGACAGCGAAGCACCTTC. Translating gives CASSDGQRSTF.

The rearrangement uses TRBV5-6 and TRBJ2-5; D uncertain. The DNA end favors TRBJ2-7, so the J call may be wrong. CDR1 is SGHDT, CDR2 YYEEEE, per germline. The CDR3 has 14 amino acids. The CDR3 region has the DNA TGTGCCAGCAGCTTGGATAAGGCTTATCACGAGCAGTACTTC. Amino acid sequence: CASSLDKAYHEQYF.

This clone showed up just once. V and J are TRBV4-1 and TRBJ2-7; D is possibly TRBD2 (6 bases). CDR3 length: 13 amino acids. With 4 bases removed from V and 3 bases from J, the gap between germline ends came to 10 bases. Germline V gene sequence: CDR1 MGHRA, CDR2 YSYEKL. In DNA, the CDR3 is TGCGCCAGCAGCCTCGGGAGTAACTACGAGCAGTACTTC. Residues: CASSLGSNYEQYF.

This chain links TRBV2 with TRBJ1-1; 11 positions agree with TRBD1. This CDR3 has 15 amino acids. Germline values: CDR1 SNHLY, CDR2 FYNNEI. The J segment lost 5 bases and the V segment lost 7 bases, leaving 9 bases of the junction unmatched. In DNA, the CDR3 is TGTGCCAGCACCGACTTGGGGACAGGGGGTACTGAAGCTTTCTTT. It translates to CASTDLGTGGTEAFF.

The chain carries TRBV27 and TRBJ2-7; 15 nucleotides line up with TRBD2. The CDR3 has 14 residues. Germline-derived CDR1 and CDR2 are MNHEY and SMNVEV (reference sequence). V shed 6 bases, J shed 6 bases, and the junction held 3 bases outside the gene matches. Here the CDR3 reads CASREGLAGGEQYF. CDR3 bases: TGTGCCAGCAGAGAGGGACTAGCGGGAGGCGAGCAGTACTTC.

The chain employs TRBV25-1 and TRBJ2-2, with D perhaps matching TRBD2 (5 bases). The CDR3 runs to 14 residues. Germline assignment: CDR1 MGHDK and CDR2 SYGVNS. The V end lost 7 bases, the J end lost 4 bases, and 13 bases lay between the germline ends. CDR3 nucleotide sequence: TGTGCCAGCACCGAGGGTTCGATCACCGGGGAGCTGTTTTTT. Protein product: CASTEGSITGELFF.

The rearrangement uses TRBV5-1 and TRBJ1-2, with TRBD1 matching over 8 bases. CDR1 is SGHRS and CDR2 is YFSETQ in the germline V gene. The CDR3 sequence is 14 residues long. Trimming at V came to 4 bases and at J to 13 bases, leaving 15 bases not matched to a gene. CDR3 sequence (DNA): TGCGCCAGCAGCCCGGCTGGGGGTCAGGGGGCCTTCACCTTC. Protein product: CASSPAGGQGAFTF.

CDR3 loop: CSAGGGEVTYNEQFF. The CDR3 DNA reads TGCAGCGCCGGTGGGGGGGAGGTCACTTACAATGAGCAGTTCTTC. This chain joins TRBV29-1 and TRBJ2-1, with 7 bases identical to TRBD2. J gave up 4 bases and V 7 bases, and 13 bases lay outside the gene matches. Germline V gives CDR1 SQVTM, CDR2 ANQGSEA. The CDR3 runs 15 residues.

Comments on this clone: Distinct nucleotide sequences in the sample also encode this CDR3. V and J are TRBV7-9 and TRBJ1-1; D is possibly TRBD1 (5 bases). CDR1 is SEHNR and CDR2 is FQNEAQ in the germline V gene (reference sequence). V was pared by 5 bases and J by 6 bases, with 13 bases between. The CDR3 contains 13 residues. The CDR3 region is CASSPGRGAEAFF. In DNA, the CDR3 is TGTGCCAGCAGCCCGGGTAGGGGTGCTGAAGCTTTCTTT.

As regards this clone: Within the sample, other DNA sequences also encode this same CDR3. The chain uses TRBV4-3 and TRBJ2-2; D remains unclear. Per the germline V gene, CDR1 is LGHNA and CDR2 is YSLEER. V lost 0 bases and J lost 4, with 0 bases in between. The CDR3 totals 12 residues. The CDR3 reads CASSQDTGELFF. The CDR3 DNA reads TGCGCCAGCAGCCAAGACACCGGGGAGCTGTTTTTT.

The chain recombines TRBV13 with TRBJ2-5; weak D call: TRBD1 (5 bases). The DNA end is a closer match to TRBJ2-7, so the J assignment may be wrong. Germline V lookup: CDR1 PRHDT, CDR2 FYEKMQ (reference sequence). The CDR3 extends over 14 amino acids. The CDR3 DNA reads TGTGCCAGCAGCTTAGAACAGGCTTCCTACGAGCAGTACTTC. This gives the protein CASSLEQASYEQYF.

CDR3: CASSLGTQPGKETQYF. CDR3 sequence (DNA): TGTGCCAGCAGCTTAGGGACCCAGCCTGGTAAAGAGACCCAGTACTTC. V usage is TRBV7-8 and J usage is TRBJ2-5; D ambiguous. This CDR3 comprises 16 residues. Trimming removed 1 base from V and 3 bases from J, with 15 bases in between. The germline V gene encodes CDR1 SGHVS and CDR2 FQNEAQ.

This rearrangement joins TRBV27 to TRBJ2-5, with TRBD2 matching 13 bases. This CDR3 contains 16 residues. Germline V gives CDR1 MNHEY, CDR2 SMNVEV (reference sequence). Germline trimming cut 4 bases from V and 5 bases from J; bases unmatched to any gene: 7. The CDR3 nucleotides are TGTGCCAGCAGTTCAAAACTAGCGGGAGGGATTGAGACCCAGTACTTC. It is translated as CASSSKLAGGIETQYF.

The genes are TRBV7-2 and TRBJ2-7; no firm D call. V shed 1 base and J shed 2 bases, with 9 bases lying between them. Germline values: CDR1 SGHTA, CDR2 FQGNSA. The CDR3 loop spans 14 amino acids. CDR3 sequence (DNA): TGTGCCAGCAGCTTAGTCTACACCCCCTACGAGCAGTACTTC. This translates into CASSLVYTPYEQYF.

DNA of the CDR3: TGCGCCAGCCGTTCTTGGCAGTCCTCCTACAATGAGCAGTTCTTC. This translates into CASRSWQSSYNEQFF. This rearrangement joins TRBV23-1 to TRBJ2-1; D unclear. TRBV23-1 is classed as an ORF, of uncertain function. This CDR3 spans 15 amino acids. V was cut by 8 bases and J by 0 bases, with 14 bases left in between.

The chain combines TRBV28 with TRBJ1-2; the match to TRBD1 covers 8 bases. The ends lost 7 bases at V and 3 bases at J; junction bases unmatched: 10. The CDR3 totals 15 residues. CDR1 and CDR2 (germline): MDHEN, SYDVKM. This CDR3 is CASIVRQGPYYGYTF. CDR3 bases: TGTGCCAGCATTGTCCGACAGGGGCCGTACTATGGCTACACCTTC.

V usage is TRBV4-1 and J usage is TRBJ2-7, with TRBD1 matching over 7 bases. After removal of 3 bases from V and 2 bases from J, the junction contained 1 base not matched to a gene. The CDR3 runs to 13 residues. Germline V gene lookup returns CDR1 MGHRA and CDR2 YSYEKL. CDR3 sequence: CASSHDRAYEQYF. CDR3 DNA: TGCGCCAGCAGCCACGACAGGGCCTACGAGCAGTACTTC.

V is TRBV7-2 and J is TRBJ2-7; 9 bases agree with TRBD1. CDR1 and CDR2 (germline): SGHTA, FQGNSA. The CDR3 length is 16 residues. V dropped 2 bases and J dropped 4; count of bases not matched to a gene: 9. The CDR3 loop reads CASSLSGTGNTYEQYF. Written as DNA, the CDR3 is TGTGCCAGCAGCTTAAGCGGGACAGGGAATACGTACGAGCAGTACTTC.

This rearrangement joins TRBV6-1 to TRBJ2-1; D is perhaps TRBD2 (6 bases). Trimming pared 3 bases from V and 2 bases from J, leaving 14 bases between. The germline CDR1 and CDR2 sequences are MNHNS and SASEGT. This CDR3 has 16 amino acids. CDR3 bases: TGTGCCAGCAGTGATCTCGGGGGACTGACCTACAATGAGCAGTTCTTC. Translated, it gives CASSDLGGLTYNEQFF.

The V and J genes are TRBV15 and TRBJ1-1, with D possibly matching TRBD1 (5 bases). V was pared by 0 bases and J by 2 bases, with 7 bases between. The CDR3 runs to 14 residues. The germline V gene has CDR1 LNHNV and CDR2 YYDKDF (reference sequence). The CDR3 region is CATSREDRNTEAFF. In nucleotides, the CDR3 is TGTGCCACCAGCAGAGAAGACAGAAACACTGAAGCTTTCTTT.

The chain employs TRBV5-5 and TRBJ1-1; D unresolved. V lost 0 bases to trimming and J lost 4 bases, with 13 bases between them. CDR3 length equals 15 residues. CDR1 is SGHKS and CDR2 is YYEKEE in the germline V gene (reference sequence). CDR3 loop: CASSLEWSLGTEAFF. The CDR3 bases are TGTGCCAGCAGCTTGGAATGGTCCCTGGGCACTGAAGCTTTCTTT.